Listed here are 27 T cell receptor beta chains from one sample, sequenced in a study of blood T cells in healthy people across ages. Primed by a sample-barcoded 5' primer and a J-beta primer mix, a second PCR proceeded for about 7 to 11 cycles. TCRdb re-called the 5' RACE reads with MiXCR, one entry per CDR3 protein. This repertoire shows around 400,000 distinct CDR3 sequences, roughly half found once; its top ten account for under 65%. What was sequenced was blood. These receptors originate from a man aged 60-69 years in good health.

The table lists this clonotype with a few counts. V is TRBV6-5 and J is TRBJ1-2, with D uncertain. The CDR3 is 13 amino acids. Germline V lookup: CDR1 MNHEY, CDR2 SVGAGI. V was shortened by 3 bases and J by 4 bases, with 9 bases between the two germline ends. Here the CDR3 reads CASSYSLRYGYTF. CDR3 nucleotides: TGTGCCAGCAGTTATTCCCTTCGCTATGGCTACACCTTC.

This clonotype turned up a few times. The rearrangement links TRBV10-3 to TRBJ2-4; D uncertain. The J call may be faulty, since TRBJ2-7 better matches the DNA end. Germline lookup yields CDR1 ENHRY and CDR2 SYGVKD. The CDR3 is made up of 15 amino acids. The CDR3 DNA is TGTGCCATCAGTGAATTGGAGACATTACACTACGAGCAGTACTTC. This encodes CAISELETLHYEQYF.

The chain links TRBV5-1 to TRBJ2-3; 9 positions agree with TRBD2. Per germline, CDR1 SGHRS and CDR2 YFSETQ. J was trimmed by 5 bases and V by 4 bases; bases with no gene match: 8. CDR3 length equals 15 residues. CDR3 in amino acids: CASSRGLAEVDTQYF. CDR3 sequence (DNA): TGCGCCAGCAGCAGGGGACTAGCCGAGGTAGATACGCAGTATTTT.

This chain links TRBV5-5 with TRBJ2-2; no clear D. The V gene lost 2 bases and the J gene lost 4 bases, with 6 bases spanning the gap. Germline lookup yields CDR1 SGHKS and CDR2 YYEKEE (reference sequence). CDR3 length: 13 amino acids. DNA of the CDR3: TGTGCCAGCAGCTTTATCCTCACCGGGGAGCTGTTTTTT. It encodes CASSFILTGELFF.

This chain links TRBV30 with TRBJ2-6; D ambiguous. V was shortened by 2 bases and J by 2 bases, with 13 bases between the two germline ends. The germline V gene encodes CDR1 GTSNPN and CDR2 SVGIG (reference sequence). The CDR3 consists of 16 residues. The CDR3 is CAWSPVHPPGANVLTF. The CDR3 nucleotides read TGTGCCTGGAGTCCCGTTCATCCCCCTGGGGCCAACGTCCTGACTTTC.

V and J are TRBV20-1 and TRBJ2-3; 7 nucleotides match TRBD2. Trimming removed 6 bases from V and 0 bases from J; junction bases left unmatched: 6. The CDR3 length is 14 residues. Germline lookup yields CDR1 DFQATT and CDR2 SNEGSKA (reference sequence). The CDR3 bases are TGCAGTGCCAGACCAGCGGGAAGCACAGATACGCAGTATTTT. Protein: CSARPAGSTDTQYF.

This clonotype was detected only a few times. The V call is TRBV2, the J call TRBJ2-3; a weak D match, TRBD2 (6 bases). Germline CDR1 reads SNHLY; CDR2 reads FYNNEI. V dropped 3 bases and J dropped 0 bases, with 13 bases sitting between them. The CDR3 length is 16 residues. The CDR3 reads CASSESTRPSTDTQYF. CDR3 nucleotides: TGTGCCAGCAGTGAGTCGACTAGGCCTAGCACAGATACGCAGTATTTT. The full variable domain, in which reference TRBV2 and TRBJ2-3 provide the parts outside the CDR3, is EPEVTQTPSHQVTQMGQEVILRCVPISNHLYFYWYRQILGQKVEFLVSFYNNEISEKSEIFDDQFSVERPDGSNFTLKIRSTKLEDSAMYFCASSESTRPSTDTQYFGPGTRLTVL.

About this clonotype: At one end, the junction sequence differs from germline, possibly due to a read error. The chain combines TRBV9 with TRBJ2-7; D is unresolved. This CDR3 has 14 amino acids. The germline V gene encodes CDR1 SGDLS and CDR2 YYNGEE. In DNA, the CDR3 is TGTGCAAGCAGCGCAGCCCCCAATTACAATGAGCAGTACTTC. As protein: CASSAAPNYNEQYF.

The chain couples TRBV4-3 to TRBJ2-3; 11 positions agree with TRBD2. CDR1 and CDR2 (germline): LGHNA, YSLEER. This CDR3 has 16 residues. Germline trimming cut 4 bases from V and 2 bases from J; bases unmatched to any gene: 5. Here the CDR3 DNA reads TGCGCCAGCAGCCTGATAGCGGGAGGGTTCACAGATACGCAGTATTTT. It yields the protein CASSLIAGGFTDTQYF.

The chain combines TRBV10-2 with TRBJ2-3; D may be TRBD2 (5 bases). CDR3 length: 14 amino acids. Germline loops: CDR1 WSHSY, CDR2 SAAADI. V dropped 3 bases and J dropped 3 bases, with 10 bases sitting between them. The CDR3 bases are TGCGCCAGCAGTGACGGGGTTGTTACAGATACGCAGTATTTT. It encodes CASSDGVVTDTQYF.

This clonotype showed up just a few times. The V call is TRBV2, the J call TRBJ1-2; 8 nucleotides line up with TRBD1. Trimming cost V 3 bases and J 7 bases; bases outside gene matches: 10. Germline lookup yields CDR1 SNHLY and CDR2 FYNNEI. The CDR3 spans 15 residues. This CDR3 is CASSDEDRVIRGYTF. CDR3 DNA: TGTGCCAGCAGTGACGAGGACAGGGTAATTCGTGGCTACACCTTC.

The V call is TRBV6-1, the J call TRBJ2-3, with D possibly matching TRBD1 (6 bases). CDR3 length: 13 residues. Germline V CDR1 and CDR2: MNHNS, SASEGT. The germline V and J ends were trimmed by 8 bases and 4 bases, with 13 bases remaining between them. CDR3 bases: TGTGCCAGCTCGAGACAGGTGGCAGATACGCAGTATTTT. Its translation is CASSRQVADTQYF.

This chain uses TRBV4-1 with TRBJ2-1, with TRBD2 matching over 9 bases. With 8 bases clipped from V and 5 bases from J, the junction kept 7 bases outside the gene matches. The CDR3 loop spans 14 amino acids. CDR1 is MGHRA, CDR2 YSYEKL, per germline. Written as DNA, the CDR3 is TGCGCCAGCTCTCCCCAGCGGGGGGACAATGAGCAGTTCTTC. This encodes CASSPQRGDNEQFF.

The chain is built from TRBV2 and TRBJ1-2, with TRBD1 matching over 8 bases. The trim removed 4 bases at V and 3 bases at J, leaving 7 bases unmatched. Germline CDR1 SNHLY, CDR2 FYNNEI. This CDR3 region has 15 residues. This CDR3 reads CASSGTGGADYGYTF. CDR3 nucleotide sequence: TGTGCCAGCAGTGGTACAGGGGGGGCTGACTATGGCTACACCTTC.

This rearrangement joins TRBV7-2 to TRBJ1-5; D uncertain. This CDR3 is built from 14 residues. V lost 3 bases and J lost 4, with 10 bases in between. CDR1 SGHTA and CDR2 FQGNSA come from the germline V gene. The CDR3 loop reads CASSFRGGNQPQHF. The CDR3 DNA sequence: TGTGCCAGCAGCTTCCGGGGAGGTAATCAGCCCCAGCATTTT.

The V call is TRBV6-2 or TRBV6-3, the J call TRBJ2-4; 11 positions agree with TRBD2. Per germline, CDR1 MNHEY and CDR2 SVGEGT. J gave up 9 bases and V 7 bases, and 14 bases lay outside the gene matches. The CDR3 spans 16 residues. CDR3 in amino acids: CASTPLSGRGWAIQYF. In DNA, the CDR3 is TGTGCCAGCACTCCTCTTAGCGGGAGGGGTTGGGCCATTCAGTACTTC.

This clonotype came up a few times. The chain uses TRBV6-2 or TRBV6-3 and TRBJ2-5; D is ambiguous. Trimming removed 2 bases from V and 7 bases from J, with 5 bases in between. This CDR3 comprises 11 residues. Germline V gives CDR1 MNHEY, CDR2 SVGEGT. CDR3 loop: CASSYHGTQYF. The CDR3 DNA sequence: TGTGCCAGCAGTTACCACGGGACCCAGTACTTC.

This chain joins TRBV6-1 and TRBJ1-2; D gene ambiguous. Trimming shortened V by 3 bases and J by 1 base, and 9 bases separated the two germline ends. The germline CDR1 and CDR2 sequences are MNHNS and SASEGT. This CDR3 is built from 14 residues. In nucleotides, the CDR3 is TGTGCCAGCAGTGACGGACCGAATAACTATGGCTACACCTTC. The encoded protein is CASSDGPNNYGYTF.

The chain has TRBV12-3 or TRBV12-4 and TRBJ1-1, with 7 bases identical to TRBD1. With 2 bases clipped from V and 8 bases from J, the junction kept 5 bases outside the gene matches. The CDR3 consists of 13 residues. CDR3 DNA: TGTGCCAGCAGTTTATCGGGACAGAGAGAAGCTTTCTTT. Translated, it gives CASSLSGQREAFF.

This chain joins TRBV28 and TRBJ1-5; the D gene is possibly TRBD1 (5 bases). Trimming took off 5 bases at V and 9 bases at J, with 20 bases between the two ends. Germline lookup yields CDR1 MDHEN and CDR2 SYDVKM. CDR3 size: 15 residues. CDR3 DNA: TGTGCCAGCAGTACCCGGGGACGTATGGATCGGCCCCAGCATTTT. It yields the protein CASSTRGRMDRPQHF.

CDR3 residues: CSSVVGEQFF. In DNA form, the CDR3 reads TGCAGCTCCGTGGTCGGTGAGCAGTTCTTC. The chain carries TRBV29-1 and TRBJ2-1; unclear D gene. The CDR3 spans 10 residues. The germline V gene has CDR1 SQVTM and CDR2 ANQGSEA. Trimming took 8 bases from V and 9 from J, leaving 11 bases between them.

Written as DNA, the CDR3 is TGTGCCAGCAGTTTCGGGCAGGGCTATGAGCAGTTCTTC. It translates to CASSFGQGYEQFF. The chain joins TRBV12-3 or TRBV12-4 to TRBJ2-1; tentative D call: TRBD1 (5 bases). CDR3 length: 13 residues. V dropped 3 bases and J dropped 8 bases, with 11 bases sitting between them.

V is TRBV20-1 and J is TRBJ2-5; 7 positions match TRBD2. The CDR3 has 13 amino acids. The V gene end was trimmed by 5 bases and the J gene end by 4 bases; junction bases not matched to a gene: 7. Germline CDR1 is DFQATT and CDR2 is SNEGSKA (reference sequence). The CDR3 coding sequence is TGCAGTGCTCCGCTTTCGGGGGGAGAGACCCAGTACTTC. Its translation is CSAPLSGGETQYF.

The CDR3 DNA reads TGTGCCAGCAGTTTATGGGATACTCAAGATACGCAGTATTTT. It codes for CASSLWDTQDTQYF. This chain links TRBV12-3 or TRBV12-4 with TRBJ2-3; D gene ambiguous. The CDR3 has 14 residues. Trimming stripped 2 bases from V and 5 bases from J, with 11 bases between.

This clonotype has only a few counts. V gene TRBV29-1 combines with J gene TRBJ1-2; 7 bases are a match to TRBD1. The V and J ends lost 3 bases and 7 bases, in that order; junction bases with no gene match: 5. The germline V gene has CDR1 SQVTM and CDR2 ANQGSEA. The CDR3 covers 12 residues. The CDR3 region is CSVEGGGRGYTF. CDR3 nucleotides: TGCAGCGTTGAGGGAGGGGGCCGTGGCTACACCTTC.

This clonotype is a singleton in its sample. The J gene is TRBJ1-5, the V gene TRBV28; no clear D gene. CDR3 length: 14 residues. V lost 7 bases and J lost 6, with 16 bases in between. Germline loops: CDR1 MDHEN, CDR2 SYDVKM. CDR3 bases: TGTGCCAGCAAAAGAGAGGTAGTTGGTCAGCCCCAGCATTTT. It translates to CASKREVVGQPQHF.

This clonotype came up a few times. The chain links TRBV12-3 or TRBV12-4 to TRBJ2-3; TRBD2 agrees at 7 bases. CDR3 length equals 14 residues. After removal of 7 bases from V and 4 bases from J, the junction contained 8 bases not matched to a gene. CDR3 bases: TGTGCCAGCATTGGCGGACTAGGGGCAGATACGCAGTATTTT. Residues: CASIGGLGADTQYF.